Included here is one TCR beta chain sequence, with context. The V gene lost 1 base and the J gene lost 6 bases, with 12 bases spanning the gap. Germline V gene sequence: CDR1 GTSNPN, CDR2 SVGIG (reference sequence). This CDR3 spans 14 amino acids. These data are taken from a study of blood T cell repertoires in COVID-19. Looking at the study overall: The United States, Italy and Spain provided the acute and convalescent COVID-19 samples. The cDNA or gDNA used as material had been derived from T cells, B-cell-depleted T cells, or PBMCs.

As processed by the authors: Reference gene primer amplification gave nucleated cell count estimates. Measured with immunoSEQ multiplex PCR; TCRdb has only the in-frame clones, and not every one. D and trimming come from the DNA, and the V and J calls and clone size come from that table. This sample carries 70,000 or so clones, 70% to 90% of them seen once, and the ten largest clones take 11%. This sequence originates from an older man with active or convalescent COVID-19. The J gene is TRBJ1-4, the V gene TRBV30; D not resolved. The sample comprised peripheral blood. The CDR3, as DNA: TGTGCCTGGAGTGGTTTCCCGCGAGATGAAAAACTGTTTTTT. The encoded protein is CAWSGFPRDEKLFF. The whole variable domain, filled in from reference TRBV30 and TRBJ1-4, reads SQTIHQWPATLVQPVGSPLSLECTVEGTSNPNLYWYRQAAGRGLQLLFYSVGIGQISSEVPQNLSASRPQDRQFILSSKKLLLSDSGFYLCAWSGFPRDEKLFFGSGTQLSVL.